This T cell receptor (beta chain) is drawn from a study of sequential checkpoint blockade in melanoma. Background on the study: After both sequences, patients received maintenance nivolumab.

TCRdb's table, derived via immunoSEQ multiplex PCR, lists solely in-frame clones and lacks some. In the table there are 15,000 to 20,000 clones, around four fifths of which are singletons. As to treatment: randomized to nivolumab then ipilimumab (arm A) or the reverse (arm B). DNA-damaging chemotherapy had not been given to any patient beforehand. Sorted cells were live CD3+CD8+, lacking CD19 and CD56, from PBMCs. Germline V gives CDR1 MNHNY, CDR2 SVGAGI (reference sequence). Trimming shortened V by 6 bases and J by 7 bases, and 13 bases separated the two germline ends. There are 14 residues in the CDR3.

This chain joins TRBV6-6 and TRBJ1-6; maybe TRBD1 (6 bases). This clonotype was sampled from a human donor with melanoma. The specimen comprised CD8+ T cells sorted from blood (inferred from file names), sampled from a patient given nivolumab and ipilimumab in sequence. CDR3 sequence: CASRRSGVNSPLHF. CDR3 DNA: TGTGCCAGCAGGCGGTCAGGGGTAAATTCACCCCTCCACTTT.